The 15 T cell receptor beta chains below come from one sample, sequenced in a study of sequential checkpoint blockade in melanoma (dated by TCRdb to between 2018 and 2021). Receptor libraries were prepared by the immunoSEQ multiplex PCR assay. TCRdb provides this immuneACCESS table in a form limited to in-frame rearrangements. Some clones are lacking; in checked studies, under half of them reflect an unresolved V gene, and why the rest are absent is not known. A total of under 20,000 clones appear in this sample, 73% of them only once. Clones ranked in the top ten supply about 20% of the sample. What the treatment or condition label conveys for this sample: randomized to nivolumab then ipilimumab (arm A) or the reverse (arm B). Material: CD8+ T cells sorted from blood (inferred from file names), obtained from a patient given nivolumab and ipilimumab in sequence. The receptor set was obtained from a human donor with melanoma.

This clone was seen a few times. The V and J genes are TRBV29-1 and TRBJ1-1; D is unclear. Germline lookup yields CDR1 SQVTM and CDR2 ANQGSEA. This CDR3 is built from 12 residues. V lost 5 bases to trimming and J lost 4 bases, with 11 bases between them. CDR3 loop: CSVWELSTEAFF. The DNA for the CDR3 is TGCAGCGTTTGGGAGTTGAGCACTGAAGCTTTCTTT.

The CDR3 nucleotides read TGTGCCAGCACCGAGGCCTATGGCTACACCTTC. It yields the protein CASTEAYGYTF. V usage is TRBV6-4 and J usage is TRBJ1-2; D is unclear. Trimming shortened V by 7 bases and J by 4 bases, and 7 bases separated the two germline ends. The CDR3 consists of 11 residues. Per germline, CDR1 MRHNA and CDR2 SNTAGT.

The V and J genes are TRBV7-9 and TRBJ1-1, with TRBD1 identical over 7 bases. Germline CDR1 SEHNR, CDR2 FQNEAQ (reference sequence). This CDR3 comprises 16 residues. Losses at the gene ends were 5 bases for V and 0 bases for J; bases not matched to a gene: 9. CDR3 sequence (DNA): TGTGCCAGCAGCCACCGGACAGGTCTTCTGAACACTGAAGCTTTCTTT. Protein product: CASSHRTGLLNTEAFF.

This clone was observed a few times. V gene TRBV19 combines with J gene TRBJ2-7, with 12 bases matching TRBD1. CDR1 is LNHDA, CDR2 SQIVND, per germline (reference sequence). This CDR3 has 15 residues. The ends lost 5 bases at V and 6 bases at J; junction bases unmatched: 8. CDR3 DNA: TGTGCCAGTAGTTGGGGACAGGGGGCTAGTCTCGAGCAGTACTTC. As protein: CASSWGQGASLEQYF.

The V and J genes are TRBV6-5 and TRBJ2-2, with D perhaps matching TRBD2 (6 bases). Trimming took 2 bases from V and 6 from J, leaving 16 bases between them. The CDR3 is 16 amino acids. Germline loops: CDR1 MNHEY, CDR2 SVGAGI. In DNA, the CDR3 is TGTGCCAGCAGTTACCTCCTAGCGCCAGGGTCCGGGGAGCTGTTTTTT. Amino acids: CASSYLLAPGSGELFF.

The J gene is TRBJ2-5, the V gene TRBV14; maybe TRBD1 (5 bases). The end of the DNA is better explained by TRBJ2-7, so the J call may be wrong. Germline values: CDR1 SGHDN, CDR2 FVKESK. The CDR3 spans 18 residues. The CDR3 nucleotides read TGTGCCAGCAGCCAGAGCCGTCCCGAGAGACAGCTCTCCTACGAGCAGTACTTC. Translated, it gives CASSQSRPERQLSYEQYF.

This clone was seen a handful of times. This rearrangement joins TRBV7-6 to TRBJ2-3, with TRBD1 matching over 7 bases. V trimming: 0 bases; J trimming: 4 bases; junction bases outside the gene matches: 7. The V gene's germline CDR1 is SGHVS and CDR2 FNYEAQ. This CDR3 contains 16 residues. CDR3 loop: CASSLASGGVADTQYF. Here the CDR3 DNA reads TGTGCCAGCAGCTTAGCTTCAGGGGGAGTAGCAGATACGCAGTATTTT.

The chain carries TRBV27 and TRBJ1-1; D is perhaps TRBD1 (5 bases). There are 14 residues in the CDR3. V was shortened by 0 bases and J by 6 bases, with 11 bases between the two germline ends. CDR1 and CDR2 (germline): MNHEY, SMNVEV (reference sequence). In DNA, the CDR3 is TGTGCCAGCAGTTTATCCGGGGGAAGGGCTGAAGCTTTCTTT. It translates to CASSLSGGRAEAFF.

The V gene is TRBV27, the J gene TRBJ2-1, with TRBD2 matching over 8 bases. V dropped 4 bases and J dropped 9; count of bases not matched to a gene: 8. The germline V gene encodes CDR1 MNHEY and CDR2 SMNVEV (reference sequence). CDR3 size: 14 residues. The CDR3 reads CASSWTGGVGEQFF. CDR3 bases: TGTGCCAGCAGTTGGACGGGGGGGGTAGGTGAGCAGTTCTTC.

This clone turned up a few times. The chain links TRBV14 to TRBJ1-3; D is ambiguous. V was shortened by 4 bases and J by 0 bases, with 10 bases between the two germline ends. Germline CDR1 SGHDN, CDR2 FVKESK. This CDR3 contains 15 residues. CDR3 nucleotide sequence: TGTGCCAGCAGCCGTGACTCGAGCTCTGGAAACACCATATATTTT. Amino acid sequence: CASSRDSSSGNTIYF.

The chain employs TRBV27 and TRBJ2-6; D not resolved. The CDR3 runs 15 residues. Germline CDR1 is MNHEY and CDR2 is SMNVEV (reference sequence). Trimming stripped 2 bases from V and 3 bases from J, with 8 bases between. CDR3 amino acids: CASSLEVLGANVLTF. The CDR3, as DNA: TGTGCCAGCAGTTTAGAGGTACTTGGGGCCAACGTCCTGACTTTC.

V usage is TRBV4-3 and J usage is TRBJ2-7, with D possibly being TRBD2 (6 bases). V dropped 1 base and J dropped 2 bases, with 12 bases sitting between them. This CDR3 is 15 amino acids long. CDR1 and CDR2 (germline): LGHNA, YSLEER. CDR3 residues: CASSQGWGDPYEQYF. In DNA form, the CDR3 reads TGCGCCAGCAGCCAAGGATGGGGGGATCCCTACGAGCAGTACTTC.

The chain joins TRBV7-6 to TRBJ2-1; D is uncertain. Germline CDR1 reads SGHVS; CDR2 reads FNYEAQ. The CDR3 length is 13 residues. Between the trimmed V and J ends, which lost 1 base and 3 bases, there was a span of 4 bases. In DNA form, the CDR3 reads TGTGCCAGCAGCTTAGTAAACTACAATGAGCAGTTCTTC. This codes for CASSLVNYNEQFF.

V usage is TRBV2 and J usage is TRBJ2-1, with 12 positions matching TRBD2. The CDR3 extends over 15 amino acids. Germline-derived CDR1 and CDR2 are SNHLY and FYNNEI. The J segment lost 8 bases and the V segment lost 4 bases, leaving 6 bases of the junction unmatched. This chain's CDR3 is CASSALAGGYHEQFF. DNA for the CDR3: TGTGCCAGCAGTGCACTAGCGGGGGGATACCATGAGCAGTTCTTC.

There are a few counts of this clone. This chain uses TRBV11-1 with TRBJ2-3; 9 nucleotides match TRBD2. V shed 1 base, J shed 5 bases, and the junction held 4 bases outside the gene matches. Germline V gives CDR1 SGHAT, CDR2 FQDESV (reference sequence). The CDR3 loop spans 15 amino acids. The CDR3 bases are TGTGCCAGCAGCTTAGGCGGGGGGGCCGGAGATACGCAGTATTTT. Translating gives CASSLGGGAGDTQYF.